This T cell receptor (beta chain) was sequenced for a study of blood T cells in healthy people across ages. This clonotype was picked up a small number of times. The antigen is not known. Then a second PCR, running roughly 7 to 11 cycles, was carried out with a sample-barcoded 5' primer and a J-beta primer mix. TCRdb reprocessed the 5' RACE reads via MiXCR and lists one record per CDR3 protein. The sample has 790,000 or so distinct CDR3 sequences; 35% to 50% are singletons. Whole-study findings and limits: The diversity estimates, figures obtained from one million T cells, were considered underestimates.

The CDR3 is 13 amino acids. The germline CDR1 and CDR2 sequences are SQVTM and ANQGSEA. V gave up 7 bases and J gave up 3 bases, with 13 bases separating them. Material: blood. The chain joins TRBV29-1 to TRBJ2-1; D call uncertain. The origin of this receptor is an elderly man in good health. DNA for the CDR3: TGCAGCGCATCAAGGAACCACTACAATGAGCAGTTCTTC. It yields the protein CSASRNHYNEQFF.